Presented here are 28 T cell receptor beta chains from one specimen sequenced in a study of T cell responses to AZD1222 COVID-19 vaccine (dated by TCRdb to the early 2020s). Library preparation employed the immunoSEQ multiplex PCR assay. Here the immuneACCESS table is served through TCRdb, limited to in-frame sequences with V and J called. Missing clones are a known gap in these copies; in checked studies unresolved V genes cover under half, and the rest lacks a known reason. Present in this sample are some 120,000 clones, more than 70% of which were seen just once. The ten largest clones represent about 4.3% of the sample. Explained via the paper, the time point label denotes: about 28 days (+/-7) after the second vaccine dose. Sequencing used peripheral blood, obtained 28 days after the second AZD1222 dose. These receptors all stem from an adult who received the AZD1222 COVID-19 vaccine.

This chain connects TRBV6-2 or TRBV6-3 to TRBJ2-4; D is perhaps TRBD2 (6 bases). The CDR3 is made up of 15 amino acids. Per germline, CDR1 MNHEY and CDR2 SVGEGT. Trimming removed 0 bases from V and 6 bases from J, with 12 bases in between. The CDR3: CASSYSSGELNIQYF. CDR3 DNA: TGTGCCAGCAGTTACTCATCGGGGGAACTAAACATTCAGTACTTC.

The chain has TRBV7-9 and TRBJ1-5; D unresolved. The CDR3 sequence is 12 residues long. With 4 bases removed from V and 4 bases from J, the gap between germline ends came to 5 bases. The V gene's germline CDR1 is SEHNR and CDR2 FQNEAQ (reference sequence). The CDR3 reads CASSSANQPQHF. The CDR3 bases are TGTGCCAGCAGCTCAGCGAATCAGCCCCAGCATTTT.

The V call is TRBV7-9, the J call TRBJ2-3, with 12 nucleotides matching TRBD2. Germline lookup yields CDR1 SEHNR and CDR2 FQNEAQ (reference sequence). The V and J ends lost 6 bases and 0 bases, in that order; junction bases with no gene match: 13. There are 19 residues in the CDR3. The CDR3 bases are TGTGCCAGCAGACCCGGACTAGCGGGGACGGTCCCCAGCACAGATACGCAGTATTTT. Translated, it gives CASRPGLAGTVPSTDTQYF.

The V call is TRBV18, the J call TRBJ1-3; D is possibly TRBD1 (6 bases). Germline V gene lookup returns CDR1 KGHSH and CDR2 LQKENI. The ends were cut back, 2 bases at V and 3 bases at J, with 14 bases in the middle. The CDR3 has 16 residues. The CDR3 here is CASSPVDSFYGNTIYF. CDR3 bases: TGTGCCAGCTCACCAGTGGACAGTTTTTATGGAAACACCATATATTTT.

CDR3 coding DNA: TGTGCCAGCAGGATGGGGGGATTTTCTGGAAACACCATATATTTT. This translates into CASRMGGFSGNTIYF. The chain links TRBV21-1 to TRBJ1-3. TRBV21-1 is labeled a pseudogene. The CDR3 consists of 15 residues.

This chain uses TRBV10-3 with TRBJ2-7, with D possibly TRBD1 on 5 matching bases. CDR3 length: 12 amino acids. Between the trimmed V and J ends, which lost 3 bases and 6 bases, there was a span of 9 bases. Germline V lookup: CDR1 ENHRY, CDR2 SYGVKD. CDR3 loop: CAISDSGSEQYF. For the CDR3, the DNA is TGTGCCATCAGTGATTCAGGGTCCGAGCAGTACTTC.

This clone was recorded only once. The V and J genes are TRBV24-1 and TRBJ1-4, with TRBD1 matching over 11 bases. This CDR3 is built from 17 residues. V dropped 3 bases and J dropped 8; count of bases not matched to a gene: 10. In germline, CDR1 is KGHDR, CDR2 SFDVKD. The CDR3 is CATSDRDRGGHVEKLFF. The CDR3 DNA follows: TGTGCCACCAGTGATCGGGACAGGGGGGGGCATGTCGAAAAACTGTTTTTT.

This chain uses TRBV19 with TRBJ2-7, with D possibly being TRBD1 or TRBD2 (6 bases each). V was shortened by 5 bases and J by 0 bases, with 11 bases between the two germline ends. The CDR3 length is 14 residues. Per germline, CDR1 LNHDA and CDR2 SQIVND (reference sequence). CDR3 coding DNA: TGTGCCAGTAGTTCCGGGGGCCACTCCTACGAGCAGTACTTC. This gives the protein CASSSGGHSYEQYF.

The J gene is TRBJ2-4, the V gene TRBV7-2; possibly TRBD1 or TRBD2 for D (5 bases each). The CDR3 length is 17 residues. The germline V and J ends were trimmed by 2 bases and 0 bases, with 14 bases remaining between them. Germline CDR1 reads SGHTA; CDR2 reads FQGNSA. CDR3 protein: CASSLSWGSTAKNIQYF. In DNA, the CDR3 is TGTGCCAGCAGCTTATCGTGGGGGTCTACAGCCAAAAACATTCAGTACTTC.

The gene calls are TRBV5-8 and TRBJ1-2; D is uncertain. This CDR3 has 15 amino acids. Deletions cut 0 bases from V and 7 bases from J, with 16 bases between. Per germline, CDR1 SGHTS and CDR2 YDEGEE. The chain's CDR3 is CASSLVQGQYGGYTF. CDR3 nucleotides: TGTGCCAGCAGCTTGGTACAAGGGCAATATGGTGGCTACACCTTC.

This clone was counted only a few times. V usage is TRBV3-1 (or the pseudogene TRBV3-2) and J usage is TRBJ1-1; D uncertain. Germline V gives CDR1 LGHDT, CDR2 YNNKEL (reference sequence). The V end lost 1 base, the J end lost 1 base, and 1 base lay between the germline ends. This CDR3 is 12 amino acids long. Here the CDR3 DNA reads TGTGCCAGCAGCCAAGGGAACACTGAAGCTTTCTTT. The encoded protein is CASSQGNTEAFF.

The chain joins TRBV19 to TRBJ2-6; 7 bases are a match to TRBD1. The germline V gene has CDR1 LNHDA and CDR2 SQIVND (reference sequence). This CDR3 spans 17 amino acids. Trimming took 5 bases from V and 1 from J; bases not matched to a gene: 8. CDR3 sequence: CASSRGGAGSGANVLTF. The CDR3 bases are TGTGCCAGTAGTCGAGGGGGCGCAGGGTCTGGGGCCAACGTCCTGACTTTC.

V and J are TRBV4-2 and TRBJ2-3, with TRBD2 identical over 8 bases. The CDR3 contains 16 residues. Germline V lookup: CDR1 LGHNA, CDR2 YNFKEQ. The ends lost 6 bases at V and 3 bases at J; junction bases unmatched: 11. The CDR3 coding sequence is TGTGCCAGCAGAACACTCGGGACTAGATCAACAGATACGCAGTATTTT. Translating gives CASRTLGTRSTDTQYF.

The chain recombines TRBV27 with TRBJ1-2, with D unclear. The V gene's germline CDR1 is MNHEY and CDR2 SMNVEV (reference sequence). The CDR3 loop spans 15 amino acids. V was cut by 1 base and J by 0 bases, with 9 bases left in between. CDR3 nucleotide sequence: TGTGCCAGCAGTTTATACGGCGGGTCTAACTATGGCTACACCTTC. Protein sequence: CASSLYGGSNYGYTF.

CDR3 coding DNA: TGTGCCAGCAGCCAAGGGACGGCTAACACTGAAGCTTTCTTT. This encodes CASSQGTANTEAFF. The rearrangement uses TRBV3-1 (or the pseudogene TRBV3-2) and TRBJ1-1; D ambiguous. Germline CDR1 reads LGHDT; CDR2 reads YNNKEL (reference sequence). The CDR3 runs to 14 residues. The germline V and J ends were trimmed by 1 base and 2 bases, with 8 bases remaining between them.

The J gene is TRBJ1-6, the V gene TRBV30; a possible D gene is TRBD1 (5 bases). The ends were cut back, 3 bases at V and 10 bases at J, with 19 bases in the middle. Per germline, CDR1 GTSNPN and CDR2 SVGIG (reference sequence). The CDR3 totals 15 residues. CDR3 protein: CAWSAQWGGSSPLHF. DNA of the CDR3: TGTGCCTGGAGCGCACAATGGGGGGGGAGCTCACCCCTCCACTTT. The variable domain in full, completed from reference TRBV30 and TRBJ1-6, reads SQTIHQWPATLVQPVGSPLSLECTVEGTSNPNLYWYRQAAGRGLQLLFYSVGIGQISSEVPQNLSASRPQDRQFILSSKKLLLSDSGFYLCAWSAQWGGSSPLHFGNGTRLTVT.

V and J are TRBV7-3 and TRBJ2-7; 9 bases are shared with TRBD1. Unmatched junction bases numbered 5, after V lost 5 bases and J lost 3 bases. Germline V gene data show CDR1 as SGHTA and CDR2 as FQGTGA. The CDR3 covers 14 residues. In nucleotides, the CDR3 is TGTGCCAGCAGCCTACAGGGGGCCAACTACGAGCAGTACTTC. Translating gives CASSLQGANYEQYF. Filled out from reference TRBV7-3 and TRBJ2-7, the complete variable domain reads GAGVSQTPSNKVTEKGKYVELRCDPISGHTALYWYRQSLGQGPEFLIYFQGTGAADDSGLPNDRFFAVRPEGSVSTLKIQRTERGDSAVYLCASSLQGANYEQYFGPGTRLTVT.

The chain links TRBV5-6 to TRBJ2-5, with D perhaps matching TRBD1 or TRBD2 (6 bases each). The length of the CDR3 is 15 residues. Trimming removed 4 bases from V and 3 bases from J, with 16 bases in between. Germline V gene data show CDR1 as SGHDT and CDR2 as YYEEEE. Here the CDR3 DNA reads TGTGCCAGCAGCATTCAGGGGAGGCTGGAAGAGACCCAGTACTTC. Protein: CASSIQGRLEETQYF.

The CDR3 loop is CASSLDGTATNEKLFF. The CDR3, as DNA: TGCGCCAGCAGCTTGGACGGCACGGCAACTAATGAAAAACTGTTTTTT. V and J are TRBV5-1 and TRBJ1-4; D is unclear. Germline V gene data show CDR1 as SGHRS and CDR2 as YFSETQ. The CDR3 length is 16 residues. The germline V and J ends were trimmed by 0 bases and 0 bases, with 9 bases remaining between them.

This rearrangement joins TRBV7-2 to TRBJ2-2; D unresolved. CDR3 length: 14 residues. Trimming took 5 bases from V and 6 from J, leaving 13 bases between them. Germline V CDR1 and CDR2: SGHTA, FQGNSA. The CDR3 here is CASSSILAAGELFF. In nucleotides, the CDR3 is TGTGCCAGCAGCAGCATTCTGGCCGCCGGGGAGCTGTTTTTT.

V is TRBV2 and J is TRBJ2-3; no reliable D call. V shed 4 bases and J shed 2 bases, with 10 bases lying between them. CDR3 length: 14 residues. Germline V gives CDR1 SNHLY, CDR2 FYNNEI. The CDR3 is CASSGVLPTDTQYF. The CDR3 DNA is TGTGCCAGCAGTGGGGTCTTGCCCACAGATACGCAGTATTTT.

The chain combines TRBV14 with TRBJ2-2, with TRBD2 matching 11 bases. The germline CDR1 and CDR2 sequences are SGHDN and FVKESK. CDR3 length: 17 amino acids. V lost 4 bases, J lost 5 bases, and 9 bases stayed unmatched. Here the CDR3 reads CASSPLAGGPGTGELFF. The CDR3 DNA reads TGTGCCAGCAGCCCCTTAGCGGGGGGGCCGGGAACCGGGGAGCTGTTTTTT.

This rearrangement joins TRBV7-9 to TRBJ1-3; no reliable D call. The length of the CDR3 is 13 residues. V shed 5 bases and J shed 0 bases, with 5 bases lying between them. CDR1 is SEHNR and CDR2 is FQNEAQ in the germline V gene (reference sequence). The DNA of the CDR3 is TGTGCCAGCAGCCTCAACTCTGGAAACACCATATATTTT. Its translation is CASSLNSGNTIYF.

This clone was counted between two and nine times. V gene TRBV11-3 combines with J gene TRBJ2-5; D is undetermined. The CDR3 is made up of 17 amino acids. Germline V gene sequence: CDR1 SGHNT, CDR2 YENEEA. V shed 2 bases and J shed 5 bases, with 21 bases lying between them. This chain's CDR3 is CASSLLLTGGSVETQYF. The CDR3 coding sequence is TGTGCCAGCAGCTTACTTCTAACGGGCGGATCGGTGGAGACCCAGTACTTC.

The V and J genes are TRBV7-9 and TRBJ1-4; D is perhaps TRBD1 (5 bases). V lost 4 bases and J 7 bases, leaving 13 bases between the germline ends. The CDR3 consists of 14 residues. Germline CDR1 and CDR2: SEHNR and FQNEAQ (reference sequence). The CDR3 protein is CASSSPGATEKLFF. CDR3 nucleotides: TGTGCCAGCAGCTCTCCCGGGGCAACTGAAAAACTGTTTTTT.

The rearrangement links TRBV7-2 to TRBJ1-2, with unresolved D. The CDR3 length is 15 residues. The V end lost 5 bases, the J end lost 2 bases, and 15 bases lay between the germline ends. Looked up from germline, CDR1 is SGHTA and CDR2 is FQGNSA. The CDR3 protein is CASSISGPPNYGYTF. CDR3 bases: TGTGCCAGCAGCATCTCAGGACCTCCGAACTATGGCTACACCTTC.

This sequence joins TRBV11-2 and TRBJ2-3; tentatively, D is TRBD1 (5 bases). The CDR3 totals 12 residues. Germline V CDR1 and CDR2: SGHAT, FQNNGV. The V end was cut by 1 base, the J end by 12 bases, with 11 bases between. CDR3 protein: CASSLGKGVQYF. DNA of the CDR3: TGTGCCAGCAGCTTAGGGAAAGGGGTTCAGTATTTT.

The rearrangement links TRBV7-9 to TRBJ2-1; 7 nucleotides match TRBD2. With 5 bases clipped from V and 0 bases from J, the junction kept 4 bases outside the gene matches. This CDR3 spans 15 amino acids. The germline V gene has CDR1 SEHNR and CDR2 FQNEAQ (reference sequence). The CDR3 DNA sequence: TGTGCCAGCAGCCGGGGGGTCCACTCCTACAATGAGCAGTTCTTC. As protein: CASSRGVHSYNEQFF.